Below, 10 T cell receptor beta chains from the same sample are listed, as sequenced in a study of OX40 agonist ivuxolimab in advanced cancers. Produced via immunoSEQ multiplex PCR; TCRdb's table is partial and in-frame only. This table has about 96,000 clones, less than 85% appearing once. The sequences come from CD4+ or CD8+ T cells sorted from blood, collected in a trial of the OX40 agonist ivuxolimab. These receptors all come from an adult with an advanced solid tumor such as melanoma, head and neck, liver or kidney cancer.

The chain combines TRBV28 with TRBJ2-5, with a tentative D call TRBD2 (5 bases). CDR1 and CDR2 (germline): MDHEN, SYDVKM. Trimming stripped 6 bases from V and 10 bases from J, with 15 bases between. The CDR3 loop spans 12 amino acids. The CDR3 region is CASSSIMRVQYF. In DNA form, the CDR3 reads TGTGCCAGCAGCAGCATTATGAGGGTCCAGTACTTC.

J is TRBJ2-7 and V is TRBV6-1; D remains ambiguous. V lost 5 bases and J lost 0, with 5 bases in between. Germline CDR1 reads MNHNS; CDR2 reads SASEGT. There are 12 residues in the CDR3. The DNA for the CDR3 is TGTGCCAGCAGTTCCGACTCCTACGAGCAGTACTTC. It specifies CASSSDSYEQYF.

J is TRBJ2-3 and V is TRBV4-1, with a tentative D call TRBD1 (6 bases). Germline V gives CDR1 MGHRA, CDR2 YSYEKL. The CDR3 has 15 amino acids. Trimming stripped 4 bases from V and 0 bases from J, with 11 bases between. The DNA for the CDR3 is TGCGCCAGCAGCCTCGGGACAACTAGCACAGATACGCAGTATTTT. Translating gives CASSLGTTSTDTQYF.

The gene calls are TRBV5-1 and TRBJ1-1; the D gene is possibly TRBD1 (5 bases). Germline CDR1 reads SGHRS; CDR2 reads YFSETQ. V shed 0 bases and J shed 7 bases, with 10 bases lying between them. The length of the CDR3 is 13 residues. CDR3 in amino acids: CASSLGLGVEAFF. In DNA, the CDR3 is TGCGCCAGCAGCTTGGGTTTAGGGGTTGAAGCTTTCTTT.

This chain connects TRBV4-1 to TRBJ1-1, with TRBD1 matching over 7 bases. V shed 2 bases, J shed 5 bases, and the junction held 8 bases outside the gene matches. Looked up from germline, CDR1 is MGHRA and CDR2 is YSYEKL. The CDR3 contains 15 residues. CDR3 amino acids: CASSQPGTAGTEAFF. The CDR3 DNA is TGCGCCAGCAGCCAACCGGGGACAGCGGGGACTGAAGCTTTCTTT.

The count of this clone is one. V and J are TRBV19 and TRBJ1-5; D remains ambiguous. Germline V gene sequence: CDR1 LNHDA, CDR2 SQIVND (reference sequence). There are 14 residues in the CDR3. V dropped 7 bases and J dropped 0 bases, with 10 bases sitting between them. The CDR3 protein is CASTQRYSNQPQHF. The CDR3 bases are TGTGCCAGTACTCAACGATATAGCAATCAGCCCCAGCATTTT.

The V gene is TRBV5-8, the J gene TRBJ1-4; D gene unclear. Deletions cut 4 bases from V and 8 bases from J, with 18 bases between. Looked up from germline, CDR1 is SGHTS and CDR2 is YDEGEE. The CDR3 totals 15 residues. CDR3 nucleotide sequence: TGTGCCAGCAGCGGACGTGTGGGGTCCAACGAAAAACTGTTTTTT. Its protein product is CASSGRVGSNEKLFF.

In DNA, the CDR3 is TGTGCCTCTTACCCGGGCCCGAACACCGGGGAGCTGTTTTTT. Amino acids: CASYPGPNTGELFF. The V and J genes are TRBV10-3 and TRBJ2-2; no reliable D call. In germline, CDR1 is ENHRY, CDR2 SYGVKD. This CDR3 comprises 14 residues. V lost 11 bases, J lost 0 bases, and 13 bases lay in between.

This clone was observed once. The sample carries other DNA sequences with the same CDR3. CDR3 region: CSARGDTEAFF. The CDR3 DNA reads TGCAGTGCTAGGGGGGACACTGAAGCTTTCTTT. The V and J genes are TRBV20-1 and TRBJ1-1; a possible D gene is TRBD1 (5 bases). CDR1 is DFQATT and CDR2 is SNEGSKA in the germline V gene (reference sequence). The V end lost 3 bases, the J end lost 3 bases, and 5 bases lay between the germline ends. The CDR3 has 11 residues.

The CDR3 DNA follows: TGTGCCAGCAGGGCGGCACAGGGAATAGGCCAGCCCCAGCATTTT. Translation gives CASRAAQGIGQPQHF. The chain employs TRBV6-5 and TRBJ1-5, with D maybe TRBD1 (6 bases). CDR3 length equals 15 residues. CDR1 MNHEY and CDR2 SVGAGI come from the germline V gene. V dropped 6 bases and J dropped 7 bases, with 19 bases sitting between them.